This TCR beta chain comes out of a study of read filtering for tumor transcriptome and immune sequencing. Study as a whole: R-ISS stage counts were about eight for I, about 16 for II, six or seven for III. RNA-seq yielded only about 80 to 1,400 TCR reads, IR-seq about 4 to 10.27 million.

Molecular barcoded adaptors covering alpha/delta and beta/gamma chains were used on roughly 400 ng RNA. TCRdb re-analysed the reads in MiXCR, keeping a single row per CDR3 protein. The sample holds about 54,000 distinct CDR3 sequences, over 9% seen once. The germline gives CDR1 SNHLY, CDR2 FYNNEI. Trimming removed 2 bases from V and 6 bases from J, with 10 bases in between. This CDR3 is built from 14 residues. This clonotype was recorded at least ten times. This clonotype was obtained from a donor over 35 with multiple myeloma. V gene TRBV2 combines with J gene TRBJ2-2; no clear D gene. The specimen was a population of CD138-negative cells sorted from bone marrow. The CDR3 DNA sequence: TGTGCCAGCAGTGAACTTAGTCGGGCCGGGGAGCTGTTTTTT. Translating gives CASSELSRAGELFF.